This entry concerns a single T cell receptor beta chain. Its antigen is not known. Losses at the gene ends were 6 bases for V and 3 bases for J; bases not matched to a gene: 2. The CDR3 contains 13 residues. Germline V lookup: CDR1 LNHDA, CDR2 SQIVND (reference sequence). This sample stems from a study of shared clonotypes between healthy human individuals. Method: immunoSEQ multiplex PCR; TCRdb's copy keeps in-frame clones and lacks some. The table records a few million clones, over 90% of them present only once. Findings of the study overall: Generation probabilities of non-shared clonotypes were lower (relative to those shared by all four donors).

Material: naive CD4+ T cells from PBMCs. Documented subset: CD45RA+ positively selected. The V and J genes are TRBV19 and TRBJ2-7; 10 bases agree with TRBD1. This TCR came from a man between 18 and 29 years old in good health. Some clones in this sample may be carry-over from other donors' samples. The CDR3 nucleotides read TGTGCCAGTAGGGACAGGGGGGGCTACGAGCAGTACTTC. Amino acids: CASRDRGGYEQYF.